Below are 18 T cell receptor beta chains sequenced from a single sample in a study of OX40 agonist ivuxolimab in advanced cancers. Library creation used the immunoSEQ multiplex PCR assay. Held by TCRdb, this immuneACCESS table contains in-frame sequences only and omits some clones. Under half of the omission traces to an unresolved V gene where checked; the cause of the rest is unknown. The sample has about 66,000 clones on record, roughly 81% of them singletons. The ten largest clonotypes hold about 5% of the sample. Here the sequenced sample was CD4+ or CD8+ T cells sorted from blood, taken in a trial of the OX40 agonist ivuxolimab. Receptor source: an adult with an advanced solid tumor such as melanoma, head and neck, liver or kidney cancer.

The J gene is TRBJ2-1, the V gene TRBV5-1; TRBD2 matches at 8 bases. The CDR3 is 14 residues long. Germline CDR1 reads SGHRS; CDR2 reads YFSETQ. The trim removed 2 bases at V and 8 bases at J, leaving 6 bases unmatched. CDR3 DNA: TGCGCCAGCAGCTTAAGCGGGAGTTTCTATGAGCAGTTCTTC. Residues: CASSLSGSFYEQFF.

The rearrangement links TRBV7-8 to TRBJ2-1; D is unclear. The V gene's germline CDR1 is SGHVS and CDR2 FQNEAQ. This CDR3 has 13 residues. V dropped 0 bases and J dropped 6 bases, with 6 bases sitting between them. The CDR3 spells CASSLAGINEQFF. The CDR3 coding sequence is TGTGCCAGCAGCTTAGCTGGGATCAATGAGCAGTTCTTC.

The gene calls are TRBV19 and TRBJ1-3, with 7 bases matching TRBD1. Trimming cost V 9 bases and J 4 bases; bases outside gene matches: 12. The CDR3 has 15 residues. Germline V lookup: CDR1 LNHDA, CDR2 SQIVND (reference sequence). CDR3 coding DNA: TGTGCCAGCCGTGGCGGAGGGGGCTTCGGAAACACCATATATTTT. Residues: CASRGGGGFGNTIYF.

This chain links TRBV2 with TRBJ2-4, with 8 bases matching TRBD2. The CDR3 contains 12 residues. J lost 15 bases, V lost 3 bases, and 7 bases had no gene match. Looked up from germline, CDR1 is SNHLY and CDR2 is FYNNEI. The CDR3, as DNA: TGTGCCAGCAGTGAGGCGGGAGGAGCTTGGTACTTC. Protein: CASSEAGGAWYF. The full variable domain, with the rest looked up from reference TRBV2 and TRBJ2-4, is EPEVTQTPSHQVTQMGQEVILRCVPISNHLYFYWYRQILGQKVEFLVSFYNNEISEKSEIFDDQFSVERPDGSNFTLKIRSTKLEDSAMYFCASSEAGGAWYFGAGTRLSVL.

The chain employs TRBV4-1 and TRBJ1-6; D remains unclear. Germline V gives CDR1 MGHRA, CDR2 YSYEKL. The CDR3 runs to 15 residues. V lost 0 bases, J lost 11 bases, and 14 bases lay in between. This CDR3 is CASSQDAGSRTPLHF. The CDR3 DNA is TGCGCCAGCAGCCAAGATGCCGGATCAAGGACACCCCTCCACTTT.

The chain has TRBV14 and TRBJ2-7; TRBD1 matches 7 bases. This CDR3 has 12 residues. Germline lookup yields CDR1 SGHDN and CDR2 FVKESK. V was pared by 4 bases and J by 5 bases, with 2 bases of the junction left unmatched. The CDR3: CASSLGQNEQYF. The DNA of the CDR3 is TGTGCCAGCAGCCTGGGACAGAACGAGCAGTACTTC.

This clone was observed a few times. DNA of the CDR3: TGCGCCAGCCGCTCATTCGGGGGCTCCTACGAGCAGTACTTC. It translates to CASRSFGGSYEQYF. V usage is TRBV5-1 and J usage is TRBJ2-7, with a tentative D call TRBD2 (6 bases). In germline, CDR1 is SGHRS, CDR2 YFSETQ. The CDR3 totals 14 residues. V lost 7 bases to trimming and J lost 0 bases, with 14 bases between them.

The chain joins TRBV5-6 to TRBJ2-7, with D hard to call. CDR1 and CDR2 (germline): SGHDT, YYEEEE. Trimming removed 5 bases at V and 6 bases at J, with 12 bases between. This CDR3 is 12 amino acids long. The CDR3 protein is CASSQISTEQYF. In nucleotides, the CDR3 is TGTGCCAGCAGTCAAATCAGTACCGAGCAGTACTTC.

This clone was recorded once. The rearrangement joins TRBV19 to TRBJ2-2; a possible D gene is TRBD1 (6 bases). CDR3 length equals 14 residues. The V and J ends lost 8 bases and 0 bases respectively, with 10 bases between them. Per the germline V gene, CDR1 is LNHDA and CDR2 is SQIVND (reference sequence). This CDR3 is CASSGTTNTGELFF. The CDR3 DNA reads as TGTGCCAGTTCCGGGACAACGAACACCGGGGAGCTGTTTTTT.

This clone appeared a few times. The chain carries TRBV2 and TRBJ1-1; the D is unclear. V lost 7 bases and J lost 1, with 7 bases in between. The CDR3 contains 12 residues. In germline, CDR1 is SNHLY, CDR2 FYNNEI. The CDR3 DNA reads TGTGCCAGCAACATGTGGAACACTGAAGCTTTCTTT. It translates to CASNMWNTEAFF.

The chain recombines TRBV6-5 with TRBJ2-7; 11 bases match TRBD2. The CDR3 loop spans 12 amino acids. Germline assignment: CDR1 MNHEY and CDR2 SVGAGI. CDR3 bases: TGTACTAGCGGGAGTGTTGGGTACGAGCAGTACTTC. Its translation: CTSGSVGYEQYF.

The V gene is TRBV5-1, the J gene TRBJ2-2; 10 bases match TRBD2. Losses at the gene ends were 4 bases for V and 6 bases for J; bases not matched to a gene: 9. The CDR3 consists of 16 residues. Per germline, CDR1 SGHRS and CDR2 YFSETQ. The CDR3 reads CASSPLAGVGSGELFF. For the CDR3, the DNA is TGCGCCAGCAGCCCCCTAGCGGGAGTCGGTTCCGGGGAGCTGTTTTTT.

The V gene is TRBV5-1, the J gene TRBJ2-5; D uncertain. Trimming took 4 bases from V and 1 from J, leaving 11 bases between them. CDR1 SGHRS and CDR2 YFSETQ come from the germline V gene. The CDR3 consists of 14 residues. CDR3 sequence reads: CASSIGRTQETQYF. The CDR3 region has the DNA TGCGCCAGCAGCATAGGACGGACCCAAGAGACCCAGTACTTC.

This clone was counted between two and nine times. The rearrangement links TRBV6-1 to TRBJ2-7; 15 bases are a match to TRBD2. This CDR3 contains 17 residues. CDR1 and CDR2 (germline): MNHNS, SASEGT. The J segment lost 5 bases and the V segment lost 4 bases, leaving 9 bases of the junction unmatched. CDR3 nucleotides: TGTGCCAGCAGTGCATTAAGGACTAGCGGGAGGGGCAACGAGCAGTACTTC. It translates to CASSALRTSGRGNEQYF.

The chain recombines TRBV25-1 with TRBJ2-1; TRBD2 matches 9 bases. The CDR3 totals 15 residues. The trim removed 5 bases at V and 5 bases at J, leaving 7 bases unmatched. Germline CDR1 and CDR2: MGHDK and SYGVNS. DNA of the CDR3: TGTGCCAGCAGTCCGTGGGCGGGGGGGAACAATGAGCAGTTCTTC. Its translation: CASSPWAGGNNEQFF.

V and J are TRBV27 and TRBJ2-2, with 11 nucleotides matching TRBD1. The germline CDR1 and CDR2 sequences are MNHEY and SMNVEV (reference sequence). The CDR3 loop spans 15 amino acids. Losses at the gene ends were 5 bases for V and 5 bases for J; bases not matched to a gene: 4. The CDR3 here is CASSEWDRGTGELFF. The CDR3 DNA is TGTGCCAGCAGTGAGTGGGACAGGGGGACCGGGGAGCTGTTTTTT.

The V and J genes are TRBV5-1 and TRBJ1-1, with 8 bases that match TRBD1. The germline V gene has CDR1 SGHRS and CDR2 YFSETQ. This CDR3 region has 14 residues. V gave up 3 bases and J gave up 1 base; unmatched junction bases: 2. CDR3 DNA: TGCGCCAGCAGCTGGGACAGGCCGAACACTGAAGCTTTCTTT. Translation gives CASSWDRPNTEAFF.

The chain couples TRBV10-2 to TRBJ2-2, with D perhaps matching TRBD1 (6 bases). The CDR3 length is 13 residues. Germline CDR1 is WSHSY and CDR2 is SAAADI. Trimming shortened V by 5 bases and J by 4 bases, and 8 bases separated the two germline ends. The CDR3 DNA reads TGCGCCAGCAGTTCACAGGGCACCGGGGAGCTGTTTTTT. It is translated as CASSSQGTGELFF.